This T cell receptor (beta chain) was profiled in a study of blood T cell repertoires in COVID-19. Study-level information: T cells, B-cell-depleted T cells, or PBMCs supplied cDNA or gDNA.

The CDR3 length is 16 residues. Germline V gene data show CDR1 as MNHEY and CDR2 as SVGEGT. V trimming: 6 bases; J trimming: 0 bases; junction bases outside the gene matches: 10. Original handling: It was from reference gene primer amplification that nucleated cell counts were estimated. This table comes from immunoSEQ multiplex PCR, and its TCRdb copy is limited to in-frame clones, with some not included. That table is the source of V, J and clone size, and D and trimming were worked out from the DNA. The repertoire holds roughly 140,000 clones, approximately 73% seen once, with around 3.4% in the top ten. This clone came up once.

This receptor was obtained from a woman of 80 years or more with acute or convalescent COVID-19. V gene TRBV6-2 or TRBV6-3 combines with J gene TRBJ1-1; 7 bases align to TRBD1. Material for sequencing was peripheral blood. CDR3 sequence (DNA): TGTGCCAGCAGCCGCCCACGGGGACAGCTGAACACTGAAGCTTTCTTT. Protein: CASSRPRGQLNTEAFF.